The 8 T cell receptor beta chains given below trace back to one sample, sequenced in a study of blood T cells in healthy people across ages. It was with a sample-barcoded 5' primer and a J-beta primer mix that a second PCR of about 6 to 12 cycles was run. TCRdb itself ran the 5' RACE reads through MiXCR, one entry per CDR3 protein. The sample carries 1.5 million to 2 million distinct CDR3 sequences, 28% recorded once. The material sequenced was blood. Receptor source: a woman in her 30s in good health.

The CDR3 DNA sequence: TGTGCCAGCAGCTCAGACCCGAGCGCAGATACGCAGTATTTT. It is translated as CASSSDPSADTQYF. The genes are TRBV7-9 and TRBJ2-3; D is uncertain. CDR3 length: 14 amino acids. Trimming shortened V by 4 bases and J by 4 bases, and 12 bases separated the two germline ends. CDR1 and CDR2 from the germline V gene are SEHNR and FQNEAQ (reference sequence). Variable domain in full (rest from reference TRBV7-9 and TRBJ2-3): DTGVSQNPRHKITKRGQNVTFRCDPISEHNRLYWYRQTLGQGPEFLTYFQNEAQLEKSRLLSDRFSAERPKGSFSTLEIQRTEQGDSAMYLCASSSDPSADTQYFGPGTRLTVL.

This clonotype was counted between two and nine times. The genes are TRBV12-3 or TRBV12-4 and TRBJ2-6; the D is unclear. V was trimmed by 6 bases and J by 0 bases, leaving 12 bases between them. CDR3 length equals 16 residues. The DNA for the CDR3 is TGTGCCAGCAGCACGATGACGAGCTCTGGGGCCAACGTCCTGACTTTC. Amino acid sequence: CASSTMTSSGANVLTF.

The chain employs TRBV4-2 and TRBJ1-1, with no clear D. Germline V gene lookup returns CDR1 LGHNA and CDR2 YNFKEQ. The CDR3 is 13 residues long. Trimming took 0 bases from V and 11 from J, leaving 13 bases between them. The CDR3 is CASSQDEGRDAFF. DNA of the CDR3: TGTGCCAGCAGCCAAGACGAGGGCAGAGACGCTTTCTTT.

V usage is TRBV7-2 and J usage is TRBJ2-7; 12 bases are a match to TRBD2. The end of the DNA is better explained by TRBJ2-5, so the J call may be wrong. From germline, CDR1 is SGHTA and CDR2 FQGNSA. CDR3 length: 16 amino acids. The CDR3 sequence: CASSLALAGGGETQYF. As DNA, the CDR3 is TGTGCCAGCAGCTTAGCCCTAGCGGGAGGGGGGGAGACCCAGTACTTC.

This clonotype was recorded once. The genes are TRBV28 and TRBJ1-2; 11 nucleotides align to TRBD1. The CDR3 is 14 residues long. Germline V gives CDR1 MDHEN, CDR2 SYDVKM. V shed 5 bases, J shed 10 bases, and the junction held 9 bases outside the gene matches. CDR3 in amino acids: CASSPGQGANVYTF. The CDR3 DNA is TGTGCCAGCAGTCCTGGACAGGGGGCGAATGTCTACACCTTC.

This clonotype was observed a handful of times. The DNA of the CDR3 is TGTGCCAGCAGCCAAGATGGGAGGTTCTACAATGAGCAGTTCTTC. Its translation: CASSQDGRFYNEQFF. The chain couples TRBV3-1 to TRBJ2-1; maybe TRBD2 (6 bases). The V and J ends lost 0 bases and 3 bases respectively, with 9 bases between them. The CDR3 is made up of 15 amino acids. Germline lookup yields CDR1 LGHDT and CDR2 YNNKEL (reference sequence).

The chain employs TRBV19 and TRBJ1-1; no firm D call. The germline gives CDR1 LNHDA, CDR2 SQIVND (reference sequence). The CDR3 runs to 13 residues. V lost 3 bases, J lost 3 bases, and 8 bases lay in between. This chain's CDR3 is CASSILSDTEAFF. CDR3 nucleotide sequence: TGTGCCAGTAGTATCCTATCGGACACTGAAGCTTTCTTT.

The V gene is TRBV19, the J gene TRBJ2-1; the D gene could be TRBD1 or TRBD2 (5 bases each). This CDR3 region has 14 residues. Germline CDR1 LNHDA, CDR2 SQIVND (reference sequence). V was trimmed by 3 bases and J by 13 bases, leaving 19 bases between them. The CDR3 is CASSIGTQGETQFF. The CDR3 coding sequence is TGTGCCAGTAGTATTGGGACCCAGGGAGAGACCCAGTTCTTC.